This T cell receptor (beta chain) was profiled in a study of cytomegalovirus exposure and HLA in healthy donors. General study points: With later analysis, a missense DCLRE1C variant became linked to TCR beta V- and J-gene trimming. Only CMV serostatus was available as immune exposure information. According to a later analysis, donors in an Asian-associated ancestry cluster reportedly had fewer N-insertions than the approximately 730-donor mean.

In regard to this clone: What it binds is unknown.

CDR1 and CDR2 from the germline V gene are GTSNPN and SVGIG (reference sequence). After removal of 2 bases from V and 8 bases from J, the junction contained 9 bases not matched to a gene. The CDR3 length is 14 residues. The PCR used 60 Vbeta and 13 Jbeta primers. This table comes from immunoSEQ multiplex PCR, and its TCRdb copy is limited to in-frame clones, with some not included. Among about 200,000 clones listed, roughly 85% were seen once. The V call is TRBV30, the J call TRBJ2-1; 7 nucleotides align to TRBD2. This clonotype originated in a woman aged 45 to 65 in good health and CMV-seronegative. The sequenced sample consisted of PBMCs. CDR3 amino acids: CAWSSSGPPDEQFF. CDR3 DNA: TGTGCCTGGAGTAGTAGCGGGCCCCCCGATGAGCAGTTCTTC.